These 24 T cell receptor beta chains were sequenced from one sample in a study of blood T cell repertoires in COVID-19. Some clones are missing from TCRdb's copy, which holds only in-frame ones; the method was immunoSEQ multiplex PCR. The data contain 150,000 or so clones, 88% of them singletons. Sequenced input: peripheral blood. These receptors all stem from a man aged 55 to 70 with acute or convalescent COVID-19.

The chain links TRBV6-5 to TRBJ2-2, with 8 nucleotides matching TRBD1. Germline-derived CDR1 and CDR2 are MNHEY and SVGAGI. CDR3 length equals 16 residues. With 2 bases clipped from V and 5 bases from J, the junction kept 7 bases outside the gene matches. The CDR3 is CASSYPAGGRTGELFF. For the CDR3, the DNA is TGTGCCAGCAGTTACCCGGCAGGGGGCCGGACCGGGGAGCTGTTTTTT.

Worth noting for this clone: At one end, the junction sequence differs from germline, possibly due to a read error. V usage is TRBV6-1 and J usage is TRBJ1-5; the D gene is possibly TRBD1 (5 bases). Germline V gene lookup returns CDR1 MNHNS and CDR2 SASEGT. The CDR3 spans 10 residues. CDR3 nucleotide sequence: TGCGCGGGGGGAAATCAGCCCCAGCATTTT. Amino acid sequence: CAGGNQPQHF.

The chain carries TRBV11-2 and TRBJ2-1, with 8 bases identical to TRBD1. V lost 3 bases and J lost 3; bases outside the gene matches: 10. The CDR3 extends over 17 amino acids. The germline V gene encodes CDR1 SGHAT and CDR2 FQNNGV. The CDR3 DNA follows: TGTGCCAGCAGCTTCTCTGGCCGGGACAGGTACTACAATGAGCAGTTCTTC. Protein: CASSFSGRDRYYNEQFF.

The CDR3 region is CASSELLAGVEQFF. DNA of the CDR3: TGTGCCAGCAGTGAACTACTAGCGGGGGTTGAGCAGTTCTTC. This sequence joins TRBV6-1 and TRBJ2-1; 11 bases match TRBD2. Per the germline V gene, CDR1 is MNHNS and CDR2 is SASEGT. Losses at the gene ends were 2 bases for V and 9 bases for J; bases not matched to a gene: 3. The CDR3 contains 14 residues.

This chain links TRBV15 with TRBJ1-5; D is unresolved. There are 13 residues in the CDR3. Between the trimmed V and J ends, which lost 7 bases and 7 bases, there was a span of 14 bases. CDR1 and CDR2 (germline): LNHNV, YYDKDF (reference sequence). The CDR3 nucleotides read TGTGCCACCACCTCGACGGGGATGCAGCCCCAGCATTTT. Translated: CATTSTGMQPQHF.

This clone was observed a few times. The rearrangement uses TRBV5-8 and TRBJ1-2; 8 bases map to TRBD1. The CDR3 consists of 17 residues. The germline gives CDR1 SGHTS, CDR2 YDEGEE. Germline trimming cut 2 bases from V and 2 bases from J; bases unmatched to any gene: 11. This CDR3 is CASSLAPRTGKNYGYTF. In DNA form, the CDR3 reads TGTGCCAGCAGCTTAGCCCCCCGGACAGGGAAGAACTATGGCTACACCTTC.

For this clone: This CDR3 is also generated by other DNA sequences in the sample. The chain joins TRBV24-1 to TRBJ2-2; D perhaps matches TRBD1 (6 bases). The germline V gene encodes CDR1 KGHDR and CDR2 SFDVKD. CDR3 length equals 14 residues. Trimming took 7 bases from V and 2 from J, leaving 10 bases between them. Here the CDR3 reads CATSPGQNTGELFF. As DNA, the CDR3 is TGTGCCACCAGCCCGGGACAAAACACCGGGGAGCTGTTTTTT.

This chain links TRBV2 with TRBJ1-1; tentative D call: TRBD1 (6 bases). The CDR3 length is 13 residues. Germline CDR1 is SNHLY and CDR2 is FYNNEI. V was shortened by 4 bases and J by 8 bases, with 14 bases between the two germline ends. The CDR3 DNA sequence: TGTGCCAGCAGTGGGGGGCAGGGGACGGAAGCTTTCTTT. Translating it yields CASSGGQGTEAFF.

The rearrangement links TRBV5-6 to TRBJ1-3, with a tentative D call TRBD1 (6 bases). The CDR3 is made up of 16 amino acids. V lost 2 bases to trimming and J lost 0 bases, with 12 bases between them. Germline CDR1 reads SGHDT; CDR2 reads YYEEEE. The CDR3 nucleotides read TGTGCCAGCAGCTTTGGACAGCTCTTCTCTGGAAACACCATATATTTT. Protein sequence: CASSFGQLFSGNTIYF.

The gene calls are TRBV19 and TRBJ1-4; TRBD1 agrees at 12 bases. Trimming cost V 8 bases and J 8 bases; bases outside gene matches: 3. This CDR3 is 13 amino acids long. Germline V CDR1 and CDR2: LNHDA, SQIVND (reference sequence). Written as DNA, the CDR3 is TGTGCCAGTGGGACAGGGGGCCGAGAAAAACTGTTTTTT. This translates into CASGTGGREKLFF.

V is TRBV5-1 and J is TRBJ2-7; 13 positions match TRBD2. V trimming: 3 bases; J trimming: 8 bases; junction bases outside the gene matches: 8. Per the germline V gene, CDR1 is SGHRS and CDR2 is YFSETQ. The CDR3 is made up of 15 amino acids. CDR3 residues: CASSSGLAGDVKQYF. CDR3 sequence (DNA): TGCGCCAGCAGCTCAGGACTAGCGGGAGATGTGAAGCAGTACTTC. Combining the CDR3 with reference TRBV5-1 and TRBJ2-7 gives the whole variable domain KAGVTQTPRYLIKTRGQQVTLSCSPISGHRSVSWYQQTPGQGLQFLFEYFSETQRNKGNFPGRFSGRQFSNSRSEMNVSTLELGDSALYLCASSSGLAGDVKQYFGPGTRLTVT.

This rearrangement joins TRBV24-1 to TRBJ2-5, with TRBD1 identical over 7 bases. The germline V gene has CDR1 KGHDR and CDR2 SFDVKD. CDR3 size: 15 residues. Unmatched junction bases numbered 3, after V lost 1 base and J lost 2 bases. This CDR3 reads CATSDFRTGQETQYF. The CDR3 bases are TGTGCCACCAGTGATTTCCGGACAGGACAAGAGACCCAGTACTTC.

The rearrangement uses TRBV12-3 or TRBV12-4 and TRBJ1-1, with TRBD1 matching over 8 bases. Trimming took 5 bases from V and 8 from J; bases not matched to a gene: 4. The CDR3 runs to 12 residues. CDR3 nucleotide sequence: TGTGCCAGCAGTCCGGGGGACAGGGAAGCTTTCTTT. Amino acid sequence: CASSPGDREAFF.

The chain couples TRBV5-5 to TRBJ1-2; 9 bases are a match to TRBD1. Trimming took 3 bases from V and 8 from J; bases not matched to a gene: 5. Germline CDR1 is SGHKS and CDR2 is YYEKEE (reference sequence). This CDR3 contains 13 residues. CDR3 region: CASSSATGGGYTF. DNA of the CDR3: TGTGCCAGCAGCTCGGCGACAGGGGGAGGCTACACCTTC.

V gene TRBV4-1 combines with J gene TRBJ1-2; perhaps TRBD1 as D (6 bases). This CDR3 comprises 16 residues. Germline V lookup: CDR1 MGHRA, CDR2 YSYEKL. Deletions cut 2 bases from V and 2 bases from J, with 15 bases between. CDR3 region: CASSQRLSGGNYGYTF. The CDR3, as DNA: TGCGCCAGCAGCCAACGCCTCTCGGGGGGCAACTATGGCTACACCTTC.

J is TRBJ1-2 and V is TRBV10-2; 8 bases map to TRBD1. CDR1 is WSHSY and CDR2 is SAAADI in the germline V gene. V lost 2 bases, J lost 8 bases, and 1 base stayed unmatched. CDR3 length: 12 residues. This CDR3 is CASSEDRGGYTF. The CDR3 DNA follows: TGCGCCAGCAGTGAGGACAGGGGCGGCTACACCTTC.

J is TRBJ1-1 and V is TRBV28; TRBD1 matches 10 bases. The germline gives CDR1 MDHEN, CDR2 SYDVKM. This CDR3 comprises 13 residues. J was trimmed by 6 bases and V by 6 bases; bases with no gene match: 4. The CDR3 nucleotides read TGTGCCAGCAGGGGGACAGGGGATTCTGAAGCTTTCTTT. Translating it yields CASRGTGDSEAFF. The variable domain in full, with the rest retrieved from reference TRBV28 and TRBJ1-1, is DVKVTQSSRYLVKRTGEKVFLECVQDMDHENMFWYRQDPGLGLRLIYFSYDVKMKEKGDIPEGYSVSREKKERFSLILESASTNQTSMYLCASRGTGDSEAFFGQGTRLTVV.

The rearrangement links TRBV5-1 to TRBJ2-7; 7 bases fit TRBD1. Germline CDR1 SGHRS, CDR2 YFSETQ. The J segment lost 3 bases and the V segment lost 4 bases, leaving 10 bases of the junction unmatched. The CDR3 contains 15 residues. The chain's CDR3 is CASSLTGAANYEQYF. In DNA, the CDR3 is TGCGCCAGCAGCCTTACAGGGGCGGCCAACTACGAGCAGTACTTC.

V and J are TRBV5-6 and TRBJ1-3; a possible D gene is TRBD1 (6 bases). This CDR3 has 16 amino acids. Trimming cost V 1 base and J 0 bases, with 11 bases left between them. CDR1 and CDR2 from the germline V gene are SGHDT and YYEEEE. Here the CDR3 reads CASSLWRTVSGNTIYF. As DNA, the CDR3 is TGTGCCAGCAGCTTGTGGCGGACAGTCTCTGGAAACACCATATATTTT. Using reference TRBV5-6 and TRBJ1-3 for the parts outside the CDR3, the full variable domain is DAGVTQSPTHLIKTRGQQVTLRCSPKSGHDTVSWYQQALGQGPQFIFQYYEEEERQRGNFPDRFSGHQFPNYSSELNVNALLLGDSALYLCASSLWRTVSGNTIYFGEGSWLTVV.

The V and J genes are TRBV29-1 and TRBJ1-2; D is possibly TRBD1 (5 bases). The germline CDR1 and CDR2 sequences are SQVTM and ANQGSEA. The V end was cut by 1 base, the J end by 7 bases, with 13 bases between. CDR3 length: 13 residues. CDR3 region: CSVEVARAGGYTF. CDR3 sequence (DNA): TGCAGCGTTGAAGTGGCCAGGGCAGGTGGCTACACCTTC.

The chain combines TRBV19 with TRBJ2-3, with D tentatively TRBD2 (6 bases). Germline V lookup: CDR1 LNHDA, CDR2 SQIVND (reference sequence). Trimming cost V 5 bases and J 5 bases, with 17 bases left between them. The CDR3 has 15 amino acids. The CDR3 region is CASSRSRGRRDTQYF. The CDR3 bases are TGTGCCAGTAGTCGGTCGCGGGGCCGTCGAGATACGCAGTATTTT.

This chain links TRBV5-1 with TRBJ2-3, with D possibly TRBD2 on 6 matching bases. V lost 4 bases and J lost 6, with 12 bases in between. CDR3 length equals 13 residues. Germline CDR1 reads SGHRS; CDR2 reads YFSETQ. The CDR3 nucleotides read TGCGCCAGCAGCGACAGTCGGGAGGATACGCAGTATTTT. This codes for CASSDSREDTQYF.

The CDR3 sequence: CASSRAAGGEQYF. The CDR3 DNA is TGTGCCAGCTCACGGGCGGCGGGCGGCGAGCAGTACTTC. The chain is built from TRBV18 and TRBJ2-7; the D gene is possibly TRBD2 (5 bases). The germline V gene encodes CDR1 KGHSH and CDR2 LQKENI. The CDR3 sequence is 13 residues long. Trimming pared 4 bases from V and 6 bases from J, leaving 13 bases between.

The rearrangement links TRBV7-8 to TRBJ1-1; D call uncertain. This CDR3 is built from 12 residues. Deletions cut 5 bases from V and 3 bases from J, with 7 bases between. Germline values: CDR1 SGHVS, CDR2 FQNEAQ. CDR3 in amino acids: CASSHGDTEAFF. The DNA for the CDR3 is TGTGCCAGCAGCCACGGGGACACTGAAGCTTTCTTT.